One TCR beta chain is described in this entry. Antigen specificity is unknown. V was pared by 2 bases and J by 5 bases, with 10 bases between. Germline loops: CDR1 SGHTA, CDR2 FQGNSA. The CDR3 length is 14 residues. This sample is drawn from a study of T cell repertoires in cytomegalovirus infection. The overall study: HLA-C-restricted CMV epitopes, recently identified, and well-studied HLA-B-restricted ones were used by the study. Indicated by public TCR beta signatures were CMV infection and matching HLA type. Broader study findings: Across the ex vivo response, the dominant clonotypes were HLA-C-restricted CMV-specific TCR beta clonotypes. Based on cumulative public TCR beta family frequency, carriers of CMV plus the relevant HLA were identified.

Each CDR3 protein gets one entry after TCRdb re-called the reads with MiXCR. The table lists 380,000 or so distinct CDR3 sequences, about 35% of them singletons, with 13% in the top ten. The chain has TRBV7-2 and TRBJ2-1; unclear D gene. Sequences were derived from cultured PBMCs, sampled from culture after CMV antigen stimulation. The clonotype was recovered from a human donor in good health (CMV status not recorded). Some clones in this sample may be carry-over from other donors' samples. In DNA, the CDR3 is TGTGCCAGCAGCTTACTCACCCTGAACAATGAGCAGTTCTTC. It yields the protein CASSLLTLNNEQFF.